This T cell receptor (beta chain) comes out of a study of CD8 T cells in Susac syndrome (dated 2019 in TCRdb). Turning to the overall study: Whether CD8+ T cell activation and differentiation in Susac syndrome was antigen driven was tested using repertoire sequencing. The study compared CD8+ T cell repertoire clonality among 12 healthy donors, around 14 Susac syndrome patients and 15 multiple sclerosis patients. The paper as a whole reports these results and caveats: The number of individuals in the TCR sequencing and HLA analysis was recognized as being relatively small.

High-throughput TCR beta sequencing profiled peripheral blood CD8+ and CD4+ T cells from healthy donors, Susac syndrome patients and multiple sclerosis patients. Multiple sclerosis controls were treatment-naive patients with stable or active relapsing-remitting disease fulfilling revised McDonald criteria. Bulk CD8+ and CD4+ T cells were purified by magnetic negative isolation, whereas CD8+ TEMRA cells were enriched by FACS. Blood was collected in EDTA tubes and processed within 24 hours, with PBMCs isolated through density gradient centrifugation. PBMCs intended for TCR sequencing were cryopreserved in liquid nitrogen and were subsequently thawed in a 37 degrees C water bath. The sorted or isolated CD4+, CD8+ and CD8+ TEMRA cells reached a purity of at least 90%. V and J are trimmed by 5 bases and 4 bases, and the gene matches miss 6 bases of the junction. According to the germline V gene, CDR1 reads LGHNT and CDR2 reads FRNRAP. The CDR3, from cysteine to phenylalanine, totals 15 residues. Of the read, only the CDR3 DNA is kept; its 45 bases are in frame from base 1.

RNA was extracted with the RNeasy kit and about 0.5 to 1 ug was reverse transcribed using random hexamers. TCR beta CDR3 regions were amplified with the immunoSEQ multiplex PCR assay covering 54 Vbeta and 13 Jbeta segments. To correct PCR amplification bias, a synthetic template baseline was used for both primer optimization and computational correction. Per the original workflow: Reads were assigned to V, D and J genes according to IMGT and analyzed in immunoSEQ Analyzer, with only productive sequences retained. Clonality was computed as one minus Shannon entropy normalized by log2 of the number of productive unique sequences. For each patient and control, public and private clones were evaluated among the 100 most prevalent clones. A clone was defined as Susac-specific if it was absent from the healthy and MS cohorts, from some 980 published viral clones and from other ImmuneACCESS disease sequences. TCRdb reworked the public reads: Q25 trimming with fastp, MiXCR clone assembly, productive beta chains retained. Rows merge per CDR3 protein into single entries with the most common DNA and genes. TCRdb, not the authors, supplied the V and J calls. Within this sample are approximately 53,000 distinct CDR3 sequences, with roughly 93% of them counted one time only. The top ten clonotypes cover less than 0.55% of the sample.

Concerning this clonotype itself: Its binding antigen is unknown. No per-base quality is available; no much larger clone lies one base away.

The receptor's source is a human donor with multiple sclerosis. This chain is built from TRBV12-5 and TRBJ2-7, with 12 middle bases fitting TRBD1. The sequencing sample was made of CD8+ T cells from PBMCs. The nucleotide sequence reads as follows: TGTGCTAGTGGTGAGGGACAGGGGGCGCGATACGAGCAGTACTTC. Translated, it reads CASGEGQGARYEQYF.